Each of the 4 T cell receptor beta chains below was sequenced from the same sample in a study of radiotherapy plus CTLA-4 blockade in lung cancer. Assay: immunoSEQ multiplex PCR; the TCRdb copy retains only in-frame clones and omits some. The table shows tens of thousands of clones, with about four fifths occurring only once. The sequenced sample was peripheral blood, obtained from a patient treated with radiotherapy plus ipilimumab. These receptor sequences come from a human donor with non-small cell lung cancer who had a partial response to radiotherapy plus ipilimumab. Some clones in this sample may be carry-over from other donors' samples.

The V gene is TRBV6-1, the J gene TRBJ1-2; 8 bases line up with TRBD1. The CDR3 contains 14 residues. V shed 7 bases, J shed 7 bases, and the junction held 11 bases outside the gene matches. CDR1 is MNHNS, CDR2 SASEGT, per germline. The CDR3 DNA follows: TGTGCCAGCACCCGGACAGGGTCTCAATCTGGCTACACCTTC. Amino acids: CASTRTGSQSGYTF.

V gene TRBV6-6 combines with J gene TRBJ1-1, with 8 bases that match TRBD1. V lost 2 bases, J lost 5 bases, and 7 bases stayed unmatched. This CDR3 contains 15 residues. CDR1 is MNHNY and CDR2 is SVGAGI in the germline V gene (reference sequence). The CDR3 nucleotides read TGTGCCAGCAGTTACCCCCGGACAGGGAATACTGAAGCTTTCTTT. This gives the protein CASSYPRTGNTEAFF.

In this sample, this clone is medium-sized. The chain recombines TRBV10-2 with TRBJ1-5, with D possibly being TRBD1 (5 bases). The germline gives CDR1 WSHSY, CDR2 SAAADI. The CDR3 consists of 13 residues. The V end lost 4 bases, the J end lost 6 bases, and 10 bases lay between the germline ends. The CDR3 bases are TGCGCCAGCAGTGGGGGCCACAGTCAGCCCCAGCATTTT. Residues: CASSGGHSQPQHF.

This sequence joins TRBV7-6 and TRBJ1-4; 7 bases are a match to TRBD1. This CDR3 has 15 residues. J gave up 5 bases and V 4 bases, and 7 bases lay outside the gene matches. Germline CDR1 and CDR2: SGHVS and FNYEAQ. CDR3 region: CASSSNRGLNEKLFF. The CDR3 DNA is TGTGCCAGCAGCTCAAACAGGGGATTGAATGAAAAACTGTTTTTT.